The T cell receptor (beta chain) described here comes from a study of spatial heterogeneity in lung cancer. This clonotype has ten or more counts. From the 5' RACE reads, TCRdb called clonotypes with MiXCR, one entry per CDR3 protein. The table shows about 23,000 distinct CDR3 sequences, with around 5% occurring only once. The CDR3 loop spans 11 amino acids. Germline V gene sequence: CDR1 SNHLY, CDR2 FYNNEI. Trimming shortened V by 5 bases and J by 7 bases, and 8 bases separated the two germline ends. The sample's time point: sample taken at primary tumor resection. Tumor, nontumor lung or frozen PBMC supplied whole RNA, sequenced without sorting.

The TCR sequence derives from a male donor with early-stage non-small cell lung cancer. The V call is TRBV2, the J call TRBJ1-1, with D possibly TRBD1 on 5 matching bases. The sample here was PBMCs, taken at surgery. The chain's CDR3 is CASSRQNEAFF. In DNA, the CDR3 is TGTGCCAGCAGTAGACAGAATGAAGCTTTCTTT.